The present TCR beta chain was sequenced within a study of CD8+ T cells in alopecia areata. Peripheral blood and lesional scalp punch biopsies were taken from alopecia areata patients. Isolation of CD4+ and CD8+ T cells from PBMCs was achieved by sorting. Germline V gene sequence: CDR1 PRHDT, CDR2 FYEKMQ (reference sequence). Trimming removed 0 bases from V and 5 bases from J, with 7 bases in between. The CDR3 is 13 residues long. cDNA reverse transcribed from extracted RNA served as the sequencing template. Sequenced by immunoSEQ multiplex PCR; TCRdb stores in-frame clones only, minus some. This table has over 100,000 clones, roughly 50% appearing once.

V is TRBV13 and J is TRBJ1-2; unclear D gene. This receptor was obtained from a human donor with alopecia areata. The sequencing here drew on CD8+ T cells sorted from blood, taken at week 0. CDR3 sequence reads: CASSLGRGYGYTF. For the CDR3, the DNA is TGTGCCAGCAGCTTAGGACGGGGTTATGGCTACACCTTC.